What follows are 21 T cell receptor beta chains derived from one specimen sequenced in a study of blood T cell repertoires in COVID-19. Profiling relied on immunoSEQ multiplex PCR, and the TCRdb table lists in-frame clones only, not all of them. The sample lists over 120,000 clones, roughly 75% occurring once. Sequencing input: PBMCs or T cells enriched from blood (not recorded which). All receptors derive from a woman aged 50 to 60 who had recovered from COVID-19.

Comment on this clone: Other DNA sequences in the same sample also yield this CDR3. This chain uses TRBV3-1 (or the pseudogene TRBV3-2) with TRBJ1-6, with D possibly matching TRBD1 (6 bases). V dropped 3 bases and J dropped 0 bases, with 6 bases sitting between them. CDR1 is LGHDT, CDR2 YNNKEL, per germline (reference sequence). The CDR3 consists of 15 residues. The CDR3 here is CASSHRGSYNSPLHF. Written as DNA, the CDR3 is TGTGCCAGCAGCCACAGGGGCTCCTATAATTCACCCCTCCACTTT.

This chain links TRBV29-1 with TRBJ1-4; D ambiguous. Germline assignment: CDR1 SQVTM and CDR2 ANQGSEA. This CDR3 contains 13 residues. Trimming shortened V by 7 bases and J by 3 bases, and 12 bases separated the two germline ends. DNA for the CDR3: TGCAGCGCCCGAGGGATATCTAATGAAAAACTGTTTTTT. Protein product: CSARGISNEKLFF.

This rearrangement joins TRBV5-6 to TRBJ1-1, with 9 nucleotides matching TRBD1. Germline CDR1 is SGHDT and CDR2 is YYEEEE. Trimming at V came to 4 bases and at J to 4 bases, leaving 8 bases not matched to a gene. The CDR3 covers 15 residues. The CDR3 DNA follows: TGTGCCAGCAGCGGTACAGGGGGCAGGAGCACTGAAGCTTTCTTT. This codes for CASSGTGGRSTEAFF. Full variable domain (rest looked up from reference TRBV5-6 and TRBJ1-1): DAGVTQSPTHLIKTRGQQVTLRCSPKSGHDTVSWYQQALGQGPQFIFQYYEEEERQRGNFPDRFSGHQFPNYSSELNVNALLLGDSALYLCASSGTGGRSTEAFFGQGTRLTVV.

This chain's CDR3 is CASWGYSNQPQHF. CDR3 DNA sequence: TGTGCCAGTTGGGGCTATAGCAATCAGCCCCAGCATTTT. The chain uses TRBV19 and TRBJ1-5; TRBD1 is a possible D gene (5 bases). Looked up from germline, CDR1 is LNHDA and CDR2 is SQIVND (reference sequence). The CDR3 sequence is 13 residues long. Trimming removed 8 bases from V and 0 bases from J, with 8 bases in between.

The V call is TRBV15, the J call TRBJ1-2; possible D gene TRBD1, 6 bases. The CDR3 runs 13 residues. The V end lost 4 bases, the J end lost 5 bases, and 11 bases lay between the germline ends. Looked up from germline, CDR1 is LNHNV and CDR2 is YYDKDF (reference sequence). In DNA form, the CDR3 reads TGTGCCACCAGCAAGAGGGGGAGTTATGGCTACACCTTC. It specifies CATSKRGSYGYTF.

In this sample, this clone turned up once. The rearrangement links TRBV19 to TRBJ2-7; 7 bases are a match to TRBD1. J gave up 1 base and V 6 bases, and 12 bases lay outside the gene matches. This CDR3 contains 16 residues. Germline V gene data show CDR1 as LNHDA and CDR2 as SQIVND (reference sequence). This CDR3 is CASSLRPGQRSYEQYF. The CDR3 DNA follows: TGTGCCAGTAGCCTGCGACCGGGACAGAGATCCTACGAGCAGTACTTC.

CDR3 protein: CASGLVNVGVYNEQFF. The CDR3 DNA follows: TGTGCTAGTGGTTTGGTAAATGTCGGGGTCTACAATGAGCAGTTCTTC. V usage is TRBV12-5 and J usage is TRBJ2-1; D might be TRBD2 (5 bases). Germline V gene data show CDR1 as LGHNT and CDR2 as FRNRAP. The CDR3 totals 16 residues. Trimming pared 0 bases from V and 3 bases from J, leaving 12 bases between.

A few counts support this clone. The genes are TRBV19 and TRBJ1-6, with D possibly being TRBD1 (5 bases). The CDR3 is 16 residues long. Trimming removed 4 bases from V and 0 bases from J, with 10 bases in between. CDR1 and CDR2 (germline): LNHDA, SQIVND (reference sequence). This CDR3 is CASSTRTISYNSPLHF. The CDR3 DNA sequence: TGTGCCAGTAGTACGCGGACAATCTCCTATAATTCACCCCTCCACTTT.

This rearrangement joins TRBV10-3 to TRBJ2-2; possibly TRBD1 for D (5 bases). Germline assignment: CDR1 ENHRY and CDR2 SYGVKD. The germline V and J ends were trimmed by 3 bases and 0 bases, with 11 bases remaining between them. This CDR3 comprises 16 residues. The CDR3 coding sequence is TGTGCCATCAGTGAAAAGGGGCCTACGAACACCGGGGAGCTGTTTTTT. This encodes CAISEKGPTNTGELFF.

V gene TRBV5-8 combines with J gene TRBJ2-3; 12 positions match TRBD2. From germline, CDR1 is SGHTS and CDR2 YDEGEE. The CDR3 extends over 17 amino acids. J gave up 1 base and V 0 bases, and 3 bases lay outside the gene matches. The CDR3 nucleotides read TGTGCCAGCAGCTTGGGTGGACTAGCGGGGCGCACAGATACGCAGTATTTT. This codes for CASSLGGLAGRTDTQYF. Based on the CDR3 plus reference TRBV5-8 and TRBJ2-3, the full variable domain is EAGVTQSPTHLIKTRGQQATLRCSPISGHTSVYWYQQALGLGLQFLLWYDEGEERNRGNFPPRFSGRQFPNYSSELNVNALELEDSALYLCASSLGGLAGRTDTQYFGPGTRLTVL.

The chain couples TRBV11-1 to TRBJ2-5; 9 bases map to TRBD2. The CDR3 covers 16 residues. Germline loops: CDR1 SGHAT, CDR2 FQDESV (reference sequence). Losses at the gene ends were 5 bases for V and 4 bases for J; bases not matched to a gene: 11. CDR3 sequence: CASSARGASGVETQYF. The CDR3 DNA is TGTGCCAGCAGCGCCCGCGGGGCTAGCGGGGTAGAGACCCAGTACTTC.

The genes are TRBV11-2 and TRBJ1-5; D uncertain. V lost 2 bases, J lost 6 bases, and 8 bases lay in between. CDR3 length: 13 amino acids. CDR1 is SGHAT and CDR2 is FQNNGV in the germline V gene. The CDR3 sequence: CASSLSAGQPQHF. The CDR3 DNA reads as TGTGCCAGCAGCTTAAGTGCGGGTCAGCCCCAGCATTTT.

The CDR3 sequence is CASSPTAAGYNEQFF. CDR3 bases: TGCGCCAGCAGCCCGACAGCAGCGGGCTACAATGAGCAGTTCTTC. The V and J genes are TRBV5-1 and TRBJ2-1; D is perhaps TRBD2 (6 bases). Germline CDR1 SGHRS, CDR2 YFSETQ. Between the trimmed V and J ends, which lost 4 bases and 3 bases, there was a span of 14 bases. This CDR3 comprises 15 residues.

V is TRBV24-1 and J is TRBJ2-2; 8 nucleotides match TRBD1. CDR1 is KGHDR, CDR2 SFDVKD, per germline. The CDR3 sequence is 17 residues long. V was pared by 2 bases and J by 6 bases, with 10 bases of the junction left unmatched. The CDR3 region has the DNA TGTGCCACCAGTGATTCCCGGACAGGGAATTGGGCCGGGGAGCTGTTTTTT. Its protein is CATSDSRTGNWAGELFF.

Points on this clone: The junction shows a germline mismatch at one end, possibly a read error. The gene calls are TRBV7-9 and TRBJ1-2, with 9 positions matching TRBD1. The germline V gene has CDR1 SEHNR and CDR2 FQNEAQ (reference sequence). The CDR3 covers 13 residues. The CDR3 region has the DNA TGTGCCAGCAAAGGACAGGGGAACTTTGGCTACACCTTC. This translates into CASKGQGNFGYTF.

The J gene is TRBJ1-2, the V gene TRBV5-1; 8 positions agree with TRBD1. The CDR3 covers 12 residues. Germline assignment: CDR1 SGHRS and CDR2 YFSETQ. The junction had 1 base not matched to a gene; V was cut back by 4 bases and J by 5 bases. DNA for the CDR3: TGCGCCAGCAGCCGGGACAGGTATGGCTACACCTTC. As protein: CASSRDRYGYTF.

The chain couples TRBV5-1 to TRBJ1-4, with 7 bases identical to TRBD1. The CDR3 is 14 amino acids. V shed 6 bases, J shed 3 bases, and the junction held 5 bases outside the gene matches. From germline, CDR1 is SGHRS and CDR2 YFSETQ. The CDR3 spells CASNTGDPNEKLFF. The CDR3 region has the DNA TGCGCCAGCAATACAGGGGACCCTAATGAAAAACTGTTTTTT.

This sequence joins TRBV28 and TRBJ2-1; 12 bases align to TRBD2. Germline V gives CDR1 MDHEN, CDR2 SYDVKM. This CDR3 region has 18 residues. Losses at the gene ends were 6 bases for V and 4 bases for J; bases not matched to a gene: 13. The CDR3 nucleotides are TGTGCCAGCAGCCTAAACGGGCTAGCGGGGGGGCATTACAATGAGCAGTTCTTC. This gives the protein CASSLNGLAGGHYNEQFF.

V gene TRBV2 combines with J gene TRBJ1-2; D ambiguous. The CDR3 has 14 residues. CDR1 SNHLY and CDR2 FYNNEI come from the germline V gene. Trimming stripped 3 bases from V and 8 bases from J, with 16 bases between. CDR3 sequence reads: CASSDPRSSHGYTF. CDR3 sequence (DNA): TGTGCCAGCAGTGACCCCCGCTCCAGTCACGGCTACACCTTC.

V usage is TRBV15 and J usage is TRBJ1-1; D not resolved. V gave up 1 base and J gave up 4 bases, with 10 bases separating them. Germline V gene lookup returns CDR1 LNHNV and CDR2 YYDKDF (reference sequence). This CDR3 has 14 amino acids. In DNA, the CDR3 is TGTGCCACCAGCAGAGTCCAATCGGGCACTGAAGCTTTCTTT. Translating gives CATSRVQSGTEAFF.

The rearrangement joins TRBV11-2 to TRBJ1-2; D remains unclear. Trimming pared 5 bases from V and 1 base from J, leaving 5 bases between. Germline V lookup: CDR1 SGHAT, CDR2 FQNNGV. The CDR3 is made up of 12 amino acids. This CDR3 reads CASSTDNYGYTF. The CDR3 DNA follows: TGTGCCAGCAGCACAGATAACTATGGCTACACCTTC. Full variable domain (outside the CDR3, taken from reference TRBV11-2 and TRBJ1-2): EAGVAQSPRYKIIEKRQSVAFWCNPISGHATLYWYQQILGQGPKLLIQFQNNGVVDDSQLPKDRFSAERLKGVDSTLKIQPAKLEDSAVYLCASSTDNYGYTFGSGTRLTVV.